The clone carrying this T cell receptor (beta chain) showed up just a few times. Its cognate antigen is unknown. TCRdb re-analysed the reads in MiXCR, keeping a single row per CDR3 protein. The sample holds about 770,000 distinct CDR3 sequences, roughly 28% seen once. The sample originates from a study of T cell repertoires in cytomegalovirus infection. Across the study: Selection of CMV epitopes for the study included recently identified HLA-C-restricted and well-studied HLA-B-restricted ones. From public TCR beta signatures came an indication of both CMV infection and matching HLA type. Findings and caveats of the study: HLA-C-restricted TCR beta clonotypes specific for CMV led the ex vivo response.

The sample consisted of cultured CD8+ T cells from PBMCs, taken from culture after CMV antigen stimulation. The clonotype was recovered from a human donor in good health (CMV status not recorded). Some clones in this sample may be carry-over from other donors' samples.

CDR3 in DNA: TGTGCCAGCAGCCTTCGACTAGCGGGGGGGGAGACCCAGTACTTC. This translates into CASSLRLAGGETQYF. This rearrangement joins TRBV7-9 to TRBJ2-5, with 14 nucleotides matching TRBD2. The CDR3 has 15 amino acids. Per germline, CDR1 SEHNR and CDR2 FQNEAQ (reference sequence). V lost 5 bases, J lost 5 bases, and 4 bases stayed unmatched.